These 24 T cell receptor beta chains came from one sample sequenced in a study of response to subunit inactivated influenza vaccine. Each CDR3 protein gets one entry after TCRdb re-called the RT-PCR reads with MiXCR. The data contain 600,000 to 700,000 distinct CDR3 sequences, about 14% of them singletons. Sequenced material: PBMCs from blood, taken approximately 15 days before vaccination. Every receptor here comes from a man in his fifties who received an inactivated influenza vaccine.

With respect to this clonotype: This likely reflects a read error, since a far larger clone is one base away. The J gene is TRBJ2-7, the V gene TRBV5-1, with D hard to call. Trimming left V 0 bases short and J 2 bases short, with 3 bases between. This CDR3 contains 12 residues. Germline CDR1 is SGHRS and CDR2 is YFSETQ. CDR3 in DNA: TGCGCCAGCAGCTTGGAACCCTACGAGCAGTACTTC. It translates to CASSLEPYEQYF.

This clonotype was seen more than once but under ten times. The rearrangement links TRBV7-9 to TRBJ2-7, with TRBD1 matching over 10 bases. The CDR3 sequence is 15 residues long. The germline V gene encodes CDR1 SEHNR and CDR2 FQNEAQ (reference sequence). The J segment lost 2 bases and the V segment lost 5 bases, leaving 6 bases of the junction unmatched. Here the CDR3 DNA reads TGTGCCAGCAGCAAGGGGGGGACAGGGGCCTACGAGCAGTACTTC. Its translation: CASSKGGTGAYEQYF.

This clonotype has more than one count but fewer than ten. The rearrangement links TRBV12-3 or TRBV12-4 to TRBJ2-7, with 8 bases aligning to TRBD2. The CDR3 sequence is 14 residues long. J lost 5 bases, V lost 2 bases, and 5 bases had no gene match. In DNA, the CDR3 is TGTGCCAGCAGTTTAATCGGGGGGGCGGACGAGCAGTACTTC. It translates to CASSLIGGADEQYF.

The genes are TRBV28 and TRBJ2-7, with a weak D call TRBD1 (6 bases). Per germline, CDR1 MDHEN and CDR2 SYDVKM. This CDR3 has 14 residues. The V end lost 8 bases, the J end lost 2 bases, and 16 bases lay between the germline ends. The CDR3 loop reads CASSDRRTPYEQYF. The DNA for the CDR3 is TGTGCCAGCTCCGACAGGAGAACCCCCTACGAGCAGTACTTC.

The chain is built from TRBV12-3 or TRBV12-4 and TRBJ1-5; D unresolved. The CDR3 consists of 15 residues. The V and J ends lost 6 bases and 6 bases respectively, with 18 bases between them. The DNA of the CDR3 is TGTGCCAGCAGCCCGTACGGGCAGGTGCCTCAGCCCCAGCATTTT. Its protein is CASSPYGQVPQPQHF.

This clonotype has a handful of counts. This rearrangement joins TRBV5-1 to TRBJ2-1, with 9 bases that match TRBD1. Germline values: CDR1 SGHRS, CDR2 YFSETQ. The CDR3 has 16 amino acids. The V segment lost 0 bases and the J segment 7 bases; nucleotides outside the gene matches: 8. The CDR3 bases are TGCGCCAGCAGCTTGGGAGGGACAGGGCAGATTAATGAGCAGTTCTTC. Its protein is CASSLGGTGQINEQFF.

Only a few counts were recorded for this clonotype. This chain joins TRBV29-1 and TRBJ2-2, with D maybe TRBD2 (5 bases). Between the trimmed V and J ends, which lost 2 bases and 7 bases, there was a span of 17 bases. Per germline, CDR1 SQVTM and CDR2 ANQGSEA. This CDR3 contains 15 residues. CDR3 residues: CSVELREARLGELFF. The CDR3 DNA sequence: TGCAGCGTTGAACTCCGGGAAGCTAGGCTCGGGGAGCTGTTTTTT.

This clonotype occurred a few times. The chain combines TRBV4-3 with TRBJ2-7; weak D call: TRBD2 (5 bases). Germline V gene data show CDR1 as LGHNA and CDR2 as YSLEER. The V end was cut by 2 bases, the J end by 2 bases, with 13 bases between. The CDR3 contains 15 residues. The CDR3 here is CASSQSPQAAYEQYF. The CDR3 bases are TGCGCCAGCAGCCAAAGCCCCCAAGCGGCCTACGAGCAGTACTTC.

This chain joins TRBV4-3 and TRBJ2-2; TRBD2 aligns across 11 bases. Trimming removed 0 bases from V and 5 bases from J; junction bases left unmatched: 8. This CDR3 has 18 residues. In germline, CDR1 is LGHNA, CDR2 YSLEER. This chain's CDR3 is CASSQEGGSGRVTGELFF. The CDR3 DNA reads TGCGCCAGCAGCCAAGAAGGAGGTAGCGGGAGGGTAACCGGGGAGCTGTTTTTT.

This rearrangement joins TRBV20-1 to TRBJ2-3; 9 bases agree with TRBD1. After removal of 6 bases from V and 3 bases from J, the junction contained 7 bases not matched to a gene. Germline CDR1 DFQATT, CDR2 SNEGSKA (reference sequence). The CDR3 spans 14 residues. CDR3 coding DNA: TGCAGTGCCTGGCGGGACAGGGAAACAGATACGCAGTATTTT. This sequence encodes CSAWRDRETDTQYF.

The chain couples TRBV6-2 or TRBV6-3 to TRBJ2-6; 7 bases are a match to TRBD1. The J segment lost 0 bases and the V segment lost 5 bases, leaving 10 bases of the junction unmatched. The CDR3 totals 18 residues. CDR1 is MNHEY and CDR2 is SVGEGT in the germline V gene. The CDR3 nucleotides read TGTGCCAGCAGTGACGGTGGGACAGACAGCTCTGGGGCCAACGTCCTGACTTTC. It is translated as CASSDGGTDSSGANVLTF.

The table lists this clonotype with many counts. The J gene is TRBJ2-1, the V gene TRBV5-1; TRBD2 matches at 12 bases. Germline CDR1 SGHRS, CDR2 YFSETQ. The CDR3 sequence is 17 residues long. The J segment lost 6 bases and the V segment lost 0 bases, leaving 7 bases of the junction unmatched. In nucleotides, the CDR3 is TGCGCCAGCAGCTTGGAGGCTAGCGGGGGGGCCGTCAATGAGCAGTTCTTC. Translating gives CASSLEASGGAVNEQFF.

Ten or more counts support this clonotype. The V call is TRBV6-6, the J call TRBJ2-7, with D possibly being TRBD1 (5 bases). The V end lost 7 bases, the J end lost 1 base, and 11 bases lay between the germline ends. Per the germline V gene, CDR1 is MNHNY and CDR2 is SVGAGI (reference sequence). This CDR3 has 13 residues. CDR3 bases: TGTGCCAGCACCAACCCAGGGTCCTACGAGCAGTACTTC. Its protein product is CASTNPGSYEQYF.

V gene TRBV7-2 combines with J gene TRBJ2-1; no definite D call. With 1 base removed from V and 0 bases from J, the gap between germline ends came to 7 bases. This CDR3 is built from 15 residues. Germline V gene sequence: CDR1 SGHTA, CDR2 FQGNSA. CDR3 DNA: TGTGCCAGCAGCTTAGTTCGGATCTCCTACAATGAGCAGTTCTTC. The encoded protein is CASSLVRISYNEQFF.

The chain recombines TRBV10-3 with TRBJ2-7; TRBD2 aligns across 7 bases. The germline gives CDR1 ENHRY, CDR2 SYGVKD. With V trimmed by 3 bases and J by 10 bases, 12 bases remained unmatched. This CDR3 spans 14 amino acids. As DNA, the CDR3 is TGTGCCATCAGTGACTCCCGCGTTGGGGGGGGACAGTACTTC. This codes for CAISDSRVGGGQYF.

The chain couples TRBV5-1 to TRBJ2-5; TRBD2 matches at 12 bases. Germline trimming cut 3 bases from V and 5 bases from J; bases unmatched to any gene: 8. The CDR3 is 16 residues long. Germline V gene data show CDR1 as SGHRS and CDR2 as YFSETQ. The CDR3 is CASSSSGLAGGETQYF. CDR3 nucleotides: TGCGCCAGCAGCTCATCGGGGCTAGCGGGAGGGGAGACCCAGTACTTC. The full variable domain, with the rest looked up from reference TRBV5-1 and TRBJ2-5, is KAGVTQTPRYLIKTRGQQVTLSCSPISGHRSVSWYQQTPGQGLQFLFEYFSETQRNKGNFPGRFSGRQFSNSRSEMNVSTLELGDSALYLCASSSSGLAGGETQYFGPGTRLLVL.

In nucleotides, the CDR3 is TGTGCCAGCAGTGCCGGGACTAGCGGGCGTGACTACAATGAGCAGTTCTTC. Its protein is CASSAGTSGRDYNEQFF. J is TRBJ2-1 and V is TRBV12-3 or TRBV12-4; the match to TRBD2 covers 12 bases. With 5 bases clipped from V and 3 bases from J, the junction kept 8 bases outside the gene matches. This CDR3 is built from 17 residues.

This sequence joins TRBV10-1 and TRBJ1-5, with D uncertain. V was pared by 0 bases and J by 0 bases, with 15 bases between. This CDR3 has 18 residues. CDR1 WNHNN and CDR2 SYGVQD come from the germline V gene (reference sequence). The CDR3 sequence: CASSESAGGRRSNQPQHF. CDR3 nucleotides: TGCGCCAGCAGTGAGTCGGCCGGCGGCCGCCGTAGCAATCAGCCCCAGCATTTT.

The CDR3 DNA sequence: TGCAGTGCTCCGCGGGGGGGCCTTGAGACCCAGTACTTC. The encoded protein is CSAPRGGLETQYF. This rearrangement joins TRBV20-1 to TRBJ2-5; TRBD2 matches at 9 bases. V shed 5 bases and J 5 bases; nucleotides not matched to a gene: 6. Germline V lookup: CDR1 DFQATT, CDR2 SNEGSKA (reference sequence). The CDR3 runs to 13 residues.

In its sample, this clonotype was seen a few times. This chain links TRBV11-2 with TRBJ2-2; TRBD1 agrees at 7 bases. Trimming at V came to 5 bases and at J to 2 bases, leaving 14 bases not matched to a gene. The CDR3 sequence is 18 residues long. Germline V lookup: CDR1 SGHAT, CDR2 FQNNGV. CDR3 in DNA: TGTGCCAGCAGCGTAAGAGGGGGCTTTGTATTAAACACCGGGGAGCTGTTTTTT. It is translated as CASSVRGGFVLNTGELFF.

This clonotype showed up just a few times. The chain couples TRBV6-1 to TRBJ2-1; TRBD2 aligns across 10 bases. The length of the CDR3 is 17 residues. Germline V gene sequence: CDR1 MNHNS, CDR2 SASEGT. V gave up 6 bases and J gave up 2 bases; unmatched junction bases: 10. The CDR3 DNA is TGTGCCAGCAGAGGTACGACGGGACTAGCGACCTACAATGAGCAGTTCTTC. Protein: CASRGTTGLATYNEQFF.

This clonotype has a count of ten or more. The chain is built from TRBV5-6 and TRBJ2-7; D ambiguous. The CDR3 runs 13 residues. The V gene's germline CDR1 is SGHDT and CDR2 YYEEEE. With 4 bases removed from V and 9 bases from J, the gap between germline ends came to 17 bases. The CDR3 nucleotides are TGTGCCAGCAGCACCGGTCCCGGATTCCCGCAGTACTTC. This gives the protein CASSTGPGFPQYF.

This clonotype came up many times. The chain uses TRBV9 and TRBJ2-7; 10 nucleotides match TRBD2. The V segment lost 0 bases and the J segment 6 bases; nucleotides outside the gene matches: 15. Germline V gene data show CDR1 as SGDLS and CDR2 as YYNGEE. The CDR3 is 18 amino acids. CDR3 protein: CASSVATLEREGRCEQYF. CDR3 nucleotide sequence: TGTGCCAGCAGCGTAGCAACCCTCGAGCGGGAGGGCCGGTGCGAGCAGTACTTC. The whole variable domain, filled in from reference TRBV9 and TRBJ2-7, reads DSGVTQTPKHLITATGQRVTLRCSPRSGDLSVYWYQQSLDQGLQFLIQYYNGEERAKGNILERFSAQQFPDLHSELNLSSLELGDSALYFCASSVATLEREGRCEQYFGPGTRLTVT.

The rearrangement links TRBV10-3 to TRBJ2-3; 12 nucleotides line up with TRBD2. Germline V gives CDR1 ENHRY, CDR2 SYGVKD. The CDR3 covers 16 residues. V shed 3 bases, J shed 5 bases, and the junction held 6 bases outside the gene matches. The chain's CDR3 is CAISDQPGLAGDTQYF. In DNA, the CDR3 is TGTGCCATCAGTGATCAACCGGGACTAGCGGGAGATACGCAGTATTTT.